The 27 T cell receptor beta chains presented below share a single source sample, sequenced in a study of T cell repertoires in cytomegalovirus infection. One entry per CDR3 protein results from TCRdb running MiXCR on the reads. The data show more than 650,000 distinct CDR3 sequences, with approximately 40% seen just once and around 2.8% held by the top ten. The material sequenced was PBMCs. Source of these receptors: a human donor in good health (CMV status not recorded). Some clones in this sample may be carry-over from other donors' samples.

V is TRBV6-1 and J is TRBJ1-4, with D possibly TRBD1 on 5 matching bases. V shed 5 bases and J shed 5 bases, with 9 bases lying between them. The germline gives CDR1 MNHNS, CDR2 SASEGT. CDR3 length equals 13 residues. CDR3 loop: CASSRRENEKLFF. For the CDR3, the DNA is TGTGCCAGCAGTCGCAGGGAGAATGAAAAACTGTTTTTT.

This clonotype has a handful of counts. The rearrangement joins TRBV7-2 to TRBJ1-2; 8 bases align to TRBD1. Unmatched junction bases numbered 8, after V lost 4 bases and J lost 4 bases. This CDR3 has 15 amino acids. Germline-derived CDR1 and CDR2 are SGHTA and FQGNSA. The CDR3 region has the DNA TGTGCCAGCAGCTCAGGACAGGGCAATACCTATGGCTACACCTTC. It codes for CASSSGQGNTYGYTF. The full variable domain, with the rest looked up from reference TRBV7-2 and TRBJ1-2, is GAGVSQSPSNKVTEKGKDVELRCDPISGHTALYWYRQSLGQGLEFLIYFQGNSAPDKSGLPSDRFSAERTGGSVSTLTIQRTQQEDSAVYLCASSSGQGNTYGYTFGSGTRLTVV.

The chain has TRBV19 and TRBJ1-1; unclear D gene. V lost 8 bases, J lost 3 bases, and 13 bases lay in between. The CDR3 consists of 13 residues. Germline V gene lookup returns CDR1 LNHDA and CDR2 SQIVND (reference sequence). This CDR3 is CASSPWRDTEAFF. The CDR3 DNA is TGTGCCAGTTCTCCCTGGCGAGACACTGAAGCTTTCTTT.

This clonotype has just a few counts. The V call is TRBV25-1, the J call TRBJ2-5; D remains unclear. The CDR3 totals 11 residues. The germline gives CDR1 MGHDK, CDR2 SYGVNS. Trimming pared 8 bases from V and 0 bases from J, leaving 4 bases between. CDR3 amino acids: CASQYQETQYF. The DNA for the CDR3 is TGTGCCAGCCAGTACCAAGAGACCCAGTACTTC. The variable domain in full, with the rest retrieved from reference TRBV25-1 and TRBJ2-5, is EADIYQTPRYLVIGTGKKITLECSQTMGHDKMYWYQQDPGMELHLIHYSYGVNSTEKGDLSSESTVSRIRTEHFPLTLESARPSHTSQYLCASQYQETQYFGPGTRLLVL.

The V gene is TRBV20-1, the J gene TRBJ2-6; 8 bases match TRBD2. Germline CDR1 DFQATT, CDR2 SNEGSKA (reference sequence). V shed 6 bases, J shed 15 bases, and the junction held 25 bases outside the gene matches. The CDR3 is 17 amino acids. The CDR3 DNA reads as TGCAGTGCAGGTCTCGGGGGGGGGATATCTGGGGCCAACAGCCTGACTTTC. This encodes CSAGLGGGISGANSLTF.

This clonotype was observed a few times. J is TRBJ2-7 and V is TRBV28, with 9 nucleotides matching TRBD1. With V trimmed by 3 bases and J by 3 bases, 3 bases remained unmatched. The V gene's germline CDR1 is MDHEN and CDR2 SYDVKM. The CDR3 extends over 14 amino acids. CDR3 amino acids: CASSFPGQGYEQYF. For the CDR3, the DNA is TGTGCCAGCAGTTTTCCGGGACAGGGCTACGAGCAGTACTTC.

In its sample, this clonotype was seen a few times. The chain employs TRBV19 and TRBJ1-4; possibly TRBD1 for D (6 bases). The V end was cut by 3 bases, the J end by 4 bases, with 9 bases between. The CDR3 consists of 14 residues. CDR1 is LNHDA, CDR2 SQIVND, per germline (reference sequence). The DNA of the CDR3 is TGTGCCAGTAGTATCAGGGGCCATAATGAAAAACTGTTTTTT. Translating it yields CASSIRGHNEKLFF.

This clonotype showed up many times. V and J are TRBV7-8 and TRBJ1-2; 7 bases are a match to TRBD1. The CDR3 covers 16 residues. Germline V CDR1 and CDR2: SGHVS, FQNEAQ. Trimming took 0 bases from V and 4 from J; bases not matched to a gene: 8. The CDR3 sequence is CASSLARQGQLYGYTF. In nucleotides, the CDR3 is TGTGCCAGCAGCTTAGCGAGACAGGGCCAACTCTATGGCTACACCTTC.

The CDR3 nucleotides are TGTGCCAGCAGTTTATCTCCCAGCCACTATGGCTACACCTTC. Amino acid sequence: CASSLSPSHYGYTF. The chain couples TRBV28 to TRBJ1-2; D is unresolved. The CDR3 is made up of 14 amino acids. Per the germline V gene, CDR1 is MDHEN and CDR2 is SYDVKM. Trimming left V 1 base short and J 3 bases short, with 9 bases between.

A remark on this clonotype: Mismatch with germline at one junction end may stem from a read error. The chain has TRBV12-3 or TRBV12-4 and TRBJ2-1, with unresolved D. This CDR3 has 15 residues. The CDR3 DNA follows: TGTGCCAGCAGTTTAGCCGCGGTCTCCTACAAGGAGCAGTTCTTC. Translating gives CASSLAAVSYKEQFF.

The chain links TRBV28 to TRBJ2-3; TRBD1 matches 7 bases. The J segment lost 3 bases and the V segment lost 5 bases, leaving 8 bases of the junction unmatched. Germline V gene lookup returns CDR1 MDHEN and CDR2 SYDVKM. There are 15 residues in the CDR3. The CDR3 DNA follows: TGTGCCAGCAGTCCGCCCAGACAGGGAACAGATACGCAGTATTTT. Encoded protein: CASSPPRQGTDTQYF.

To note about this clonotype: Germline is not matched at one junction end, which may reflect a read error. J is TRBJ1-2 and V is TRBV12-3 or TRBV12-4; D not certain. The CDR3 totals 13 residues. The CDR3 here is CSSGLPTGSGYTF. DNA of the CDR3: TGTTCCAGCGGTCTCCCCACGGGGTCTGGCTACACCTTC.

The V and J genes are TRBV10-3 and TRBJ2-5, with a weak D call TRBD1 (6 bases). The CDR3 has 15 amino acids. Trimming left V 0 bases short and J 3 bases short, with 11 bases between. Germline CDR1 ENHRY, CDR2 SYGVKD. CDR3 coding DNA: TGTGCCATCAGTGAGTCGGCAGGGGTGGAAGAGACCCAGTACTTC. The encoded protein is CAISESAGVEETQYF.

V gene TRBV4-2 combines with J gene TRBJ1-2; D may be TRBD1 (6 bases). In germline, CDR1 is LGHNA, CDR2 YNFKEQ. The V end lost 3 bases, the J end lost 6 bases, and 11 bases lay between the germline ends. The CDR3 has 13 amino acids. The CDR3 loop reads CASSHVTGNGYTF. In DNA, the CDR3 is TGTGCCAGCAGCCACGTCACAGGGAATGGCTACACCTTC.

The rearrangement uses TRBV9 and TRBJ2-5, with 10 positions matching TRBD1. V shed 0 bases, J shed 4 bases, and the junction held 3 bases outside the gene matches. This CDR3 is 15 amino acids long. In germline, CDR1 is SGDLS, CDR2 YYNGEE. CDR3 coding DNA: TGTGCCAGCAGCGTAGGGGGACAGGGGAGAGAGACCCAGTACTTC. Its protein is CASSVGGQGRETQYF.

This clonotype was observed a single time. The rearrangement links TRBV20-1 to TRBJ2-1, with 9 bases identical to TRBD2. Trimming took 0 bases from V and 6 from J; bases not matched to a gene: 9. This CDR3 is built from 16 residues. Germline V gene lookup returns CDR1 DFQATT and CDR2 SNEGSKA (reference sequence). In DNA, the CDR3 is TGCAGTGCTAGAGATGTCGTTAGCGGGAGTCTCAATGAGCAGTTCTTC. Its protein is CSARDVVSGSLNEQFF.

This clonotype was seen a few times. This chain links TRBV12-3 or TRBV12-4 with TRBJ1-1, with unresolved D. V dropped 7 bases and J dropped 4 bases, with 13 bases sitting between them. The CDR3 is 13 amino acids. The CDR3 spells CASTSVSGTEAFF. CDR3 DNA sequence: TGTGCCAGCACCTCAGTTAGTGGCACTGAAGCTTTCTTT.

The gene calls are TRBV19 and TRBJ1-1; possible D gene TRBD1, 6 bases. Looked up from germline, CDR1 is LNHDA and CDR2 is SQIVND (reference sequence). The germline V and J ends were trimmed by 6 bases and 0 bases, with 17 bases remaining between them. The CDR3 is 16 amino acids. CDR3 coding DNA: TGTGCCAGTAGCTCGCCCGGGGGGCCTGTGAACACTGAAGCTTTCTTT. Translation gives CASSSPGGPVNTEAFF.

Many counts were recorded for this clonotype. The CDR3, as DNA: TGTGCCAGCACCGCGGGACAGGGCGGAGAAAAACTGTTTTTT. Translation: CASTAGQGGEKLFF. The rearrangement links TRBV7-8 to TRBJ1-4, with 9 bases fitting TRBD1. The CDR3 spans 14 residues. The germline V gene encodes CDR1 SGHVS and CDR2 FQNEAQ. V lost 7 bases, J lost 8 bases, and 8 bases stayed unmatched.

The chain joins TRBV20-1 to TRBJ2-2; a possible D gene is TRBD2 (6 bases). V gave up 4 bases and J gave up 1 base, with 10 bases separating them. Germline values: CDR1 DFQATT, CDR2 SNEGSKA (reference sequence). This CDR3 is 14 amino acids long. The CDR3 bases are TGCAGTGCTATGGTGGGGGGGAACACCGGGGAGCTGTTTTTT. Its translation: CSAMVGGNTGELFF.

This clonotype was seen many times. This chain uses TRBV7-8 with TRBJ2-2; D may be TRBD1 (5 bases). Trimming shortened V by 1 base and J by 4 bases, and 10 bases separated the two germline ends. CDR1 is SGHVS and CDR2 is FQNEAQ in the germline V gene. The CDR3 loop spans 15 amino acids. CDR3 residues: CASSLVGRATGELFF. For the CDR3, the DNA is TGTGCCAGCAGCTTAGTGGGCAGGGCCACCGGGGAGCTGTTTTTT.

The genes are TRBV7-2 and TRBJ2-7; perhaps D is TRBD1 or TRBD2 (6 bases each). The V gene lost 2 bases and the J gene lost 5 bases, with 13 bases spanning the gap. Looked up from germline, CDR1 is SGHTA and CDR2 is FQGNSA. The CDR3 loop spans 14 amino acids. The CDR3 reads CASSLQGGLHEQYF. The CDR3 DNA is TGTGCCAGCAGCTTACAAGGGGGGCTCCACGAGCAGTACTTC.

On this clonotype: One base away lies a much larger clone, so this may be a sequencing read error. V usage is TRBV7-9 and J usage is TRBJ2-5; 10 positions match TRBD2. The CDR3 has 15 residues. The germline gives CDR1 SEHNR, CDR2 FQNEAQ (reference sequence). Trimming took 2 bases from V and 2 from J; bases not matched to a gene: 2. For the CDR3, the DNA is TGTGCCAGCAGCTTAATTAGCGGGGGGCAAGAGACCCAGTACTTC. This encodes CASSLISGGQETQYF.

Regarding this clonotype: One junction end disagrees with the germline gene, perhaps due to a read error. The chain uses TRBV7-8 and TRBJ1-1; 7 nucleotides match TRBD1. Germline CDR1 and CDR2: SGHVS and FQNEAQ. The CDR3 loop spans 13 amino acids. CDR3 DNA sequence: TGTGCCAGAAGCTTTGGGACAGTCACTGAATCTTTCTTT. This gives the protein CARSFGTVTESFF.

The chain combines TRBV4-2 with TRBJ1-2; tentatively, D is TRBD1 (5 bases). V shed 0 bases and J shed 4 bases, with 15 bases lying between them. The CDR3 has 16 amino acids. Per germline, CDR1 LGHNA and CDR2 YNFKEQ. DNA of the CDR3: TGTGCCAGCAGCCAAGATAGTCGGGGCTTCGGCTATGGCTACACCTTC. This translates into CASSQDSRGFGYGYTF.

This clonotype was observed a handful of times. The V gene is TRBV15, the J gene TRBJ1-2; 7 bases agree with TRBD1. The trim removed 3 bases at V and 2 bases at J, leaving 6 bases unmatched. Germline V gives CDR1 LNHNV, CDR2 YYDKDF (reference sequence). This CDR3 has 15 residues. The CDR3 protein is CATSSPTGKNYGYTF. The CDR3 DNA sequence: TGTGCCACCAGCAGTCCGACAGGGAAGAACTATGGCTACACCTTC. Variable domain in full (rest from reference TRBV15 and TRBJ1-2): DAMVIQNPRYQVTQFGKPVTLSCSQTLNHNVMYWYQQKSSQAPKLLFHYYDKDFNNEADTPDNFQSRRPNTSFCFLDIRSPGLGDTAMYLCATSSPTGKNYGYTFGSGTRLTVV.

Ten or more counts support this clonotype. The V call is TRBV3-1, the J call TRBJ1-3; 8 bases match TRBD1. CDR1 is LGHDT, CDR2 YNNKEL, per germline (reference sequence). The CDR3 is 15 residues long. V shed 4 bases and J 4 bases; nucleotides not matched to a gene: 6. CDR3 sequence: CASSPDRAAGNTIYF. The CDR3 DNA is TGTGCCAGCAGCCCGGACAGGGCGGCAGGAAACACCATATATTTT.